Following are 18 T cell receptor beta chains from one sample sequenced in a study of T cell responses to AZD1222 COVID-19 vaccine. The assay was immunoSEQ multiplex PCR, and TCRdb's table has in-frame clones only and misses some. Of about 120,000 clones listed, 85% to 95% are singletons. Sample: peripheral blood, taken on day 0 of AZD1222 vaccination. Every receptor here comes from an adult in good health.

In this sample, this clone turned up a few times. The chain uses TRBV6-2 or TRBV6-3 and TRBJ2-7, with a possible D match to TRBD2 (7 bases). Trimming pared 3 bases from V and 5 bases from J, leaving 14 bases between. CDR1 MNHEY and CDR2 SVGEGT come from the germline V gene. The CDR3 has 14 residues. The CDR3 here is CASSYRGAVNEQYF. The CDR3 coding sequence is TGTGCCAGCAGTTATCGGGGGGCGGTGAACGAGCAGTACTTC.

The rearrangement joins TRBV28 to TRBJ2-3, with a tentative D call TRBD2 (6 bases). CDR1 and CDR2 (germline): MDHEN, SYDVKM. This CDR3 has 18 amino acids. The germline V and J ends were trimmed by 7 bases and 2 bases, with 25 bases remaining between them. The CDR3: CASNLLGAFGTATDTQYF. CDR3 nucleotide sequence: TGTGCCAGCAACCTTCTCGGGGCGTTCGGGACTGCCACAGATACGCAGTATTTT.

The CDR3 DNA is TGTGCCAGCAGTGGTTCTGGAAACACCATATATTTT. Translation: CASSGSGNTIYF. The chain joins TRBV9 to TRBJ1-3; D ambiguous. V was pared by 5 bases and J by 1 base, with 4 bases between. Per the germline V gene, CDR1 is SGDLS and CDR2 is YYNGEE. The length of the CDR3 is 12 residues.

The chain uses TRBV3-1 (or the pseudogene TRBV3-2) and TRBJ1-3; D not resolved. Germline V lookup: CDR1 LGHDT, CDR2 YNNKEL (reference sequence). V was cut by 1 base and J by 1 base, with 5 bases left in between. The CDR3 runs to 14 residues. The CDR3 loop reads CASSQAGSGNTIYF. In DNA form, the CDR3 reads TGTGCCAGCAGCCAAGCCGGTTCTGGAAACACCATATATTTT.

This clone was found a few times. This chain uses TRBV6-1 with TRBJ1-3; D remains ambiguous. V lost 3 bases and J lost 0, with 9 bases in between. Germline CDR1 is MNHNS and CDR2 is SASEGT. This CDR3 comprises 15 residues. The CDR3 loop reads CASSDFLDSGNTIYF. The CDR3 nucleotides are TGTGCCAGCAGTGATTTCTTGGACTCTGGAAACACCATATATTTT.

The chain carries TRBV2 and TRBJ1-6; a weak D match, TRBD1 (5 bases). The CDR3 consists of 13 residues. Germline CDR1 SNHLY, CDR2 FYNNEI. Trimming stripped 2 bases from V and 9 bases from J, with 8 bases between. The DNA for the CDR3 is TGTGCCAGCAGTGAAAATGGGGGTTCACCCCTCCACTTT. Protein product: CASSENGGSPLHF.

The gene calls are TRBV14 and TRBJ2-3; the D gene is possibly TRBD1 (6 bases). Trimming took off 4 bases at V and 4 bases at J, with 12 bases between the two ends. Germline V lookup: CDR1 SGHDN, CDR2 FVKESK. The CDR3 is 14 amino acids. CDR3 in amino acids: CASSPGPGADTQYF. Written as DNA, the CDR3 is TGTGCCAGCAGCCCTGGGCCAGGGGCAGATACGCAGTATTTT.

The chain employs TRBV3-1 (or the pseudogene TRBV3-2) and TRBJ2-7; TRBD1 agrees at 10 bases. Germline V gene lookup returns CDR1 LGHDT and CDR2 YNNKEL (reference sequence). The V and J ends lost 3 bases and 2 bases, in that order; junction bases with no gene match: 4. The CDR3 spans 15 residues. The CDR3: CASSQRDRGTYEQYF. The CDR3 coding sequence is TGTGCCAGCAGCCAGCGGGACAGGGGTACCTACGAGCAGTACTTC.

The rearrangement links TRBV11-2 to TRBJ1-4, with 12 bases that match TRBD1. The CDR3 contains 18 residues. CDR1 and CDR2 from the germline V gene are SGHAT and FQNNGV. V was pared by 4 bases and J by 3 bases, with 9 bases of the junction left unmatched. The DNA of the CDR3 is TGTGCCAGCAGCTCCATACCGGGACAGGGGGCTTCTAATGAAAAACTGTTTTTT. This gives the protein CASSSIPGQGASNEKLFF.

The chain employs TRBV18 and TRBJ2-4; D is possibly TRBD2 (5 bases). The germline V gene has CDR1 KGHSH and CDR2 LQKENI. This CDR3 is 16 amino acids long. V was pared by 0 bases and J by 3 bases, with 12 bases between. The CDR3 bases are TGTGCCAGCTCACCACCTAACGGGGTGGTCAAAAACATTCAGTACTTC. This encodes CASSPPNGVVKNIQYF.

Worth noting for this clone: An end of the junction differs from the germline gene, which may be a read error. This chain uses TRBV11-2 with TRBJ2-1, with 8 bases aligning to TRBD2. This CDR3 spans 15 amino acids. CDR1 SGHAT and CDR2 FQNNGV come from the germline V gene. CDR3 sequence: CASRLAGSAYNEQFF. The CDR3, as DNA: TGTGCCAGCAGGTTAGCGGGATCGGCCTACAATGAGCAGTTCTTC. Drawing the rest from reference TRBV11-2 and TRBJ2-1, the complete variable domain is EAGVAQSPRYKIIEKRQSVAFWCNPISGHATLYWYQQILGQGPKLLIQFQNNGVVDDSQLPKDRFSAERLKGVDSTLKIQPAKLEDSAVYLCASRLAGSAYNEQFFGPGTRLTVL.

V and J are TRBV7-9 and TRBJ1-1, with 7 bases matching TRBD1. Germline trimming cut 2 bases from V and 2 bases from J; bases unmatched to any gene: 14. The germline CDR1 and CDR2 sequences are SEHNR and FQNEAQ (reference sequence). The CDR3 length is 18 residues. The CDR3 bases are TGTGCCAGCAGCTTAATACCCCCAGGGACAGAGCTCAACACTGAAGCTTTCTTT. Protein: CASSLIPPGTELNTEAFF.

The rearrangement uses TRBV11-1 and TRBJ2-7, with 7 bases fitting TRBD2. This CDR3 comprises 15 residues. V gave up 0 bases and J gave up 0 bases; unmatched junction bases: 2. CDR1 SGHAT and CDR2 FQDESV come from the germline V gene (reference sequence). The CDR3 DNA follows: TGTGCCAGCAGCTTAGCCCAGCGGGGCTCCTACGAGCAGTACTTC. This encodes CASSLAQRGSYEQYF. Looking up the rest from reference TRBV11-1 and TRBJ2-7 gives the full variable domain: EAEVAQSPRYKITEKSQAVAFWCDPISGHATLYWYRQILGQGPELLVQFQDESVVDDSQLPKDRFSAERLKGVDSTLKIQPAELGDSAMYLCASSLAQRGSYEQYFGPGTRLTVT.

V gene TRBV11-2 combines with J gene TRBJ2-1, with D tentatively TRBD1 or TRBD2 (5 bases each). The germline CDR1 and CDR2 sequences are SGHAT and FQNNGV. V lost 1 base, J lost 5 bases, and 12 bases lay in between. The CDR3 spans 15 residues. DNA of the CDR3: TGTGCCAGCAGCTTAGCGGGACCTTTCGACAATGAGCAGTTCTTC. Amino acids: CASSLAGPFDNEQFF.

This sequence joins TRBV5-1 and TRBJ2-7; D unclear. V was pared by 4 bases and J by 4 bases, with 18 bases between. CDR1 is SGHRS and CDR2 is YFSETQ in the germline V gene. The CDR3 is 15 residues long. The CDR3 sequence: CASSAGTVHSYEQYF. CDR3 nucleotide sequence: TGCGCCAGCAGCGCCGGAACGGTTCATTCGTACGAGCAGTACTTC.

The genes are TRBV19 and TRBJ2-1; D is perhaps TRBD2 (7 bases). Looked up from germline, CDR1 is LNHDA and CDR2 is SQIVND (reference sequence). V shed 1 base and J shed 6 bases, with 22 bases lying between them. The CDR3 loop spans 18 amino acids. In DNA, the CDR3 is TGTGCCAGTAGTATAGGGTTTCGGGGCGGGGGCCGTGGCAATGAGCAGTTCTTC. This gives the protein CASSIGFRGGGRGNEQFF. Together with reference TRBV19 and TRBJ2-1, the CDR3 gives the full variable domain: DGGITQSPKYLFRKEGQNVTLSCEQNLNHDAMYWYRQDPGQGLRLIYYSQIVNDFQKGDIAEGYSVSREKKESFPLTVTSAQKNPTAFYLCASSIGFRGGGRGNEQFFGPGTRLTVL.

The J gene is TRBJ2-3, the V gene TRBV19; D gene unclear. Germline V lookup: CDR1 LNHDA, CDR2 SQIVND (reference sequence). Trimming left V 3 bases short and J 2 bases short, with 3 bases between. The CDR3 consists of 12 residues. CDR3 in DNA: TGTGCCAGTAGTATTTACACAGATACGCAGTATTTT. As protein: CASSIYTDTQYF.

The chain joins TRBV28 to TRBJ2-5; no clear D gene. Between the trimmed V and J ends, which lost 5 bases and 3 bases, there was a span of 10 bases. This CDR3 spans 13 amino acids. Germline V gives CDR1 MDHEN, CDR2 SYDVKM. CDR3 region: CASSRYSEETQYF. CDR3 nucleotides: TGTGCCAGCAGTAGATATTCCGAAGAGACCCAGTACTTC.